The rows below give T cell receptor beta chains drawn from one sample of a study of blood T cell repertoires in COVID-19. The method was immunoSEQ multiplex PCR; TCRdb's version includes in-frame clones alone and lacks a portion of them. Of some 120,000 clones in the sample, over 55% were seen once. Material for sequencing was peripheral blood. Source of these receptors: a woman between 65 and 79 years old with acute or convalescent COVID-19. Each CDR3 is given with its conserved first and last residue. The order of the fields is J gene, V gene, CDR3 protein.

TRBJ1-5 | TRBV12-1 | CASSSIGQGDQPQHF
TRBJ2-5 | TRBV5-6 | CASSLRGLQETQYF
TRBJ1-5 | TRBV28 | CASSSGTGLSNQPQHF
TRBJ1-6 | TRBV7-6 | CASSLRSQGGNSPLHF
TRBJ2-7 | TRBV25-1 | CASIPNTPRLAGIGGQYF
TRBJ1-2 | TRBV10-2 | CASSTGGVYGYTF
TRBJ2-2 | TRBV2 | CASSGGPDYRANTGELFF
TRBJ2-2 | TRBV5-4 | CASSFSSGSITGELFF
TRBJ2-7 | TRBV7-2 | CASSLAGTDAYEQYF
TRBJ1-3 | TRBV7-8 | CASSARDRGPGNTIYF
TRBJ2-5 | TRBV27 | CASSFSGVGETQYF
TRBJ1-6 | TRBV9 | CASSPRAQNSPLHF
TRBJ2-3 | TRBV6-2/TRBV6-3 | CASSYSRINTQYF
TRBJ2-5 | TRBV29-1 | CSVGTGSLETQYF